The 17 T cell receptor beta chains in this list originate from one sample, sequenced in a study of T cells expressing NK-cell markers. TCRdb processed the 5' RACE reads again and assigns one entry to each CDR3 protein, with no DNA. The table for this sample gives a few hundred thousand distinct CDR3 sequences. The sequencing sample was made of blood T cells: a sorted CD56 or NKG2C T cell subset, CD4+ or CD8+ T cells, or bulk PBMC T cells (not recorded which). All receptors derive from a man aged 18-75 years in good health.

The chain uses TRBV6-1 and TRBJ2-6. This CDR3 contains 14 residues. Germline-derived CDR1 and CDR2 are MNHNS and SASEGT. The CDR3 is CASSMGLGANVLTF.

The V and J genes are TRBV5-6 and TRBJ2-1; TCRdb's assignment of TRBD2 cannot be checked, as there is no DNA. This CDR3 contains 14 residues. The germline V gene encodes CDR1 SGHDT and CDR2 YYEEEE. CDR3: CASSQTPLDNEQFF.

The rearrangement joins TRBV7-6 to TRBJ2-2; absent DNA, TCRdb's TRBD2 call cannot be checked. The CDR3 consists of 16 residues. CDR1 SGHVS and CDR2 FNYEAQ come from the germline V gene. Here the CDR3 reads CASSLGARGYTGELFF.

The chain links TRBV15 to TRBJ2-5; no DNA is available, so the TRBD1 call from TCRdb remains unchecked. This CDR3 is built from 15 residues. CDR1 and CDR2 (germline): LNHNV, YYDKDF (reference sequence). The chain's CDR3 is CATSSGQPYQETQYF. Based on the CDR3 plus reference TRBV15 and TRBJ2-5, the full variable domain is DAMVIQNPRYQVTQFGKPVTLSCSQTLNHNVMYWYQQKSSQAPKLLFHYYDKDFNNEADTPDNFQSRRPNTSFCFLDIRSPGLGDTAMYLCATSSGQPYQETQYFGPGTRLLVL.

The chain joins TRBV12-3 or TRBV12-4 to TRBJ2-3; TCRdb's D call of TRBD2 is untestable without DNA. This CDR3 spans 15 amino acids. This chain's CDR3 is CASSSRVGRTDTQYF.

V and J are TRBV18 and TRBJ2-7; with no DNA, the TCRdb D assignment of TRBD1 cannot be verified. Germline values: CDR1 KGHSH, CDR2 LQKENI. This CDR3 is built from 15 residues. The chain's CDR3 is CASSLGPGTLGEQYF.

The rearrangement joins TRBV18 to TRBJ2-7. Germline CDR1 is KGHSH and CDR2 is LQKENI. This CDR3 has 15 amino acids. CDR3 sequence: CASSPGPRGSYEQYF. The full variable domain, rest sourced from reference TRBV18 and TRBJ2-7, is NAGVMQNPRHLVRRRGQEARLRCSPMKGHSHVYWYRQLPEEGLKFMVYLQKENIIDESGMPKERFSAEFPKEGPSILRIQQVVRGDSAAYFCASSPGPRGSYEQYFGPGTRLTVT.

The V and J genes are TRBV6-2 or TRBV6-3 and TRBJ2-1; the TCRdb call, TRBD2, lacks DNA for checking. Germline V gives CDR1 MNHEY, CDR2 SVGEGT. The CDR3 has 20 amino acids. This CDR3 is CASSYTTGTTGTSGTRRQFF.

Here the CDR3 reads CSARDSRGGGASNSPLHF. The chain employs TRBV20-1 and TRBJ1-6; there is no DNA to check the TCRdb D call of TRBD1. The CDR3 has 18 amino acids. CDR1 and CDR2 from the germline V gene are DFQATT and SNEGSKA (reference sequence).

CDR3 in amino acids: CASSPPVGPGELFF. The chain has TRBV18 and TRBJ2-2; the TCRdb call, TRBD2, lacks DNA for checking. The CDR3 loop spans 14 amino acids. Germline lookup yields CDR1 KGHSH and CDR2 LQKENI.

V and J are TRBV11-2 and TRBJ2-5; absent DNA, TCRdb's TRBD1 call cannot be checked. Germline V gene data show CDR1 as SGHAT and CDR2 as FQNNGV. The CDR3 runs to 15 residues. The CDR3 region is CASSPTLGAKETQYF.

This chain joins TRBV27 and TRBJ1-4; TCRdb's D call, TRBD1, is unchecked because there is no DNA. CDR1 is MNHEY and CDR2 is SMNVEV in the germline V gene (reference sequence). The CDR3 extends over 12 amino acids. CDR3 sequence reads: CAPGRPQEKLFF. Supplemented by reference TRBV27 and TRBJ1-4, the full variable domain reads EAQVTQNPRYLITVTGKKLTVTCSQNMNHEYMSWYRQDPGLGLRQIYYSMNVEVTDKGDVPEGYKVSRKEKRNFPLILESPSPNQTSLYFCAPGRPQEKLFFGSGTQLSVL.

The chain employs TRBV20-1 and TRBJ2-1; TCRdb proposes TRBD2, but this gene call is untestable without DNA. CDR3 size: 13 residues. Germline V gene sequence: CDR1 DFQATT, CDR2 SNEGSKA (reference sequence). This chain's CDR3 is CSGTSGSGGEQFF.

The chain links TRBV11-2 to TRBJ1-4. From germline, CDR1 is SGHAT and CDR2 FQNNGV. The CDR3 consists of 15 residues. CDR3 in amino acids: CASSSRHPTNEKLFF.

CDR3 residues: CASSGTGVRVTEAFF. V is TRBV6-1 and J is TRBJ1-1; TCRdb outputs TRBD1, but without DNA this stays unchecked. Germline-derived CDR1 and CDR2 are MNHNS and SASEGT. The CDR3 runs to 15 residues.

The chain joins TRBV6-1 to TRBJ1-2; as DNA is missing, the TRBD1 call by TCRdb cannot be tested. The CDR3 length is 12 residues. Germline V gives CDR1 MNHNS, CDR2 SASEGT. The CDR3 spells CASGQSNYGYTF.

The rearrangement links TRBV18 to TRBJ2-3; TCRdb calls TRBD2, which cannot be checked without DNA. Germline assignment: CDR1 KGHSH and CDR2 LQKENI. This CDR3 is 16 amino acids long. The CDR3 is CASSPLMTSGTDTQYF.